The 18 T cell receptor beta chains given below trace back to one sample, sequenced in a study of T cells after yellow fever vaccination. TCRdb reanalysed the 5' RACE reads using MiXCR and keeps one entry per CDR3 protein. Of a few hundred thousand distinct CDR3 sequences listed, around 4.3% are singletons. Sequenced here: PBMCs, sampled 15 days after the yellow fever booster vaccination. Receptor source: a man between 18 and 29 years old who received the YFV17D yellow fever vaccine.

This clonotype was detected ten times or more. The V gene is TRBV4-1, the J gene TRBJ2-5; tentatively, D is TRBD1 or TRBD2 (5 bases each). V was pared by 2 bases and J by 4 bases, with 23 bases between. Germline V lookup: CDR1 MGHRA, CDR2 YSYEKL. The CDR3 has 18 residues. The CDR3 reads CASSQNHPGTVGRETQYF. The CDR3 region has the DNA TGCGCCAGCAGCCAAAACCACCCCGGGACGGTGGGGCGAGAGACCCAGTACTTC.

This clonotype was seen at least ten times. The chain recombines TRBV7-9 with TRBJ1-1; D remains ambiguous. V lost 3 bases and J lost 4, with 9 bases in between. The V gene's germline CDR1 is SEHNR and CDR2 FQNEAQ (reference sequence). This CDR3 region has 13 residues. Here the CDR3 DNA reads TGTGCCAGCAGCTTTTCCGCCCGCACTGAAGCTTTCTTT. Protein: CASSFSARTEAFF.

This clonotype was recorded a few times. The rearrangement joins TRBV5-1 to TRBJ2-1; 8 bases line up with TRBD1. The germline V gene encodes CDR1 SGHRS and CDR2 YFSETQ. The length of the CDR3 is 17 residues. J lost 2 bases, V lost 0 bases, and 7 bases had no gene match. The CDR3 region has the DNA TGCGCCAGCAGCTTGGCCCCAGGGGGCAACCCCTACAATGAGCAGTTCTTC. Protein product: CASSLAPGGNPYNEQFF.

This clonotype was counted ten times or more. J is TRBJ2-3 and V is TRBV20-1; tentative D call: TRBD2 (5 bases). The CDR3 contains 14 residues. CDR1 is DFQATT, CDR2 SNEGSKA, per germline (reference sequence). V was shortened by 6 bases and J by 2 bases, with 15 bases between the two germline ends. This CDR3 reads CSAQGGISTDTQYF. The CDR3 DNA reads TGCAGTGCCCAAGGAGGAATTTCCACAGATACGCAGTATTTT.

This clonotype has only a few counts. The chain joins TRBV5-1 to TRBJ1-4; 8 bases align to TRBD1. J lost 7 bases, V lost 3 bases, and 8 bases had no gene match. The germline gives CDR1 SGHRS, CDR2 YFSETQ. CDR3 length equals 15 residues. The CDR3 is CASSSQGAQGEKLFF. The CDR3 DNA reads TGCGCCAGCAGCTCCCAGGGGGCCCAGGGTGAAAAACTGTTTTTT.

The rearrangement links TRBV5-1 to TRBJ1-6; D uncertain. Germline V gene sequence: CDR1 SGHRS, CDR2 YFSETQ. The CDR3 extends over 18 amino acids. Trimming removed 0 bases from V and 8 bases from J, with 21 bases in between. CDR3 nucleotide sequence: TGCGCCAGCAGCTTGGGTCGGACGGTCGGGAGTTTGGATTCACCCCTCCACTTT. Protein sequence: CASSLGRTVGSLDSPLHF.

In this sample, this clonotype turned up a few times. The chain carries TRBV20-1 and TRBJ2-3; weak D call: TRBD2 (5 bases). Germline CDR1 reads DFQATT; CDR2 reads SNEGSKA (reference sequence). This CDR3 comprises 13 residues. V lost 6 bases and J lost 4, with 14 bases in between. CDR3 coding DNA: TGCAGTGCCGCGAGGGTATCCGCAGATACGCAGTATTTT. Amino acids: CSAARVSADTQYF.

The rearrangement uses TRBV29-1 and TRBJ2-7, with D possibly matching TRBD1 (6 bases). Germline values: CDR1 SQVTM, CDR2 ANQGSEA. The CDR3 is 13 residues long. V shed 7 bases and J shed 4 bases, with 17 bases lying between them. The CDR3 coding sequence is TGCAGCGCAGCTACAGGGTTCGGTTACGAGCAGTACGTC. Translated, it gives CSAATGFGYEQYV.

The rearrangement links TRBV7-2 to TRBJ1-4; the D gene is possibly TRBD1 (6 bases). This CDR3 region has 14 residues. Germline V gene lookup returns CDR1 SGHTA and CDR2 FQGNSA. The V end was cut by 5 bases, the J end by 5 bases, with 12 bases between. The DNA for the CDR3 is TGTGCCAGCAGCGCCAATACAGGGAATGAAAAACTGTTTTTT. Translation: CASSANTGNEKLFF.

This chain connects TRBV3-1 to TRBJ2-5; D remains ambiguous. This CDR3 region has 15 residues. Trimming stripped 3 bases from V and 5 bases from J, with 16 bases between. Germline values: CDR1 LGHDT, CDR2 YNNKEL (reference sequence). The CDR3 is CASSHKGMGIETQYF. The DNA for the CDR3 is TGTGCCAGCAGCCACAAGGGTATGGGTATCGAGACCCAGTACTTC.

Points on this clonotype: A much larger clone lies one base from this, so it may be a read error. The V call is TRBV27, the J call TRBJ2-1; 7 bases line up with TRBD2. Germline CDR1 and CDR2: MNHEY and SMNVEV (reference sequence). V lost 6 bases and J lost 9; bases outside the gene matches: 14. The CDR3 consists of 15 residues. CDR3 nucleotide sequence: TGTGCCAGCAGGTCATGGGGGGGACGGCAGACTGAGCAGTTCTTC. The encoded protein is CASRSWGGRQTEQFF.

This sequence joins TRBV5-1 and TRBJ2-1; D ambiguous. The ends were cut back, 3 bases at V and 0 bases at J, with 10 bases in the middle. The CDR3 loop spans 15 amino acids. CDR1 and CDR2 from the germline V gene are SGHRS and YFSETQ. The CDR3 DNA reads TGCGCCAGCAGCTCCGTCGGTAGCTCCTACAATGAGCAGTTCTTC. Translated, it gives CASSSVGSSYNEQFF. Supplemented by reference TRBV5-1 and TRBJ2-1, the full variable domain reads KAGVTQTPRYLIKTRGQQVTLSCSPISGHRSVSWYQQTPGQGLQFLFEYFSETQRNKGNFPGRFSGRQFSNSRSEMNVSTLELGDSALYLCASSSVGSSYNEQFFGPGTRLTVL.

This clonotype was picked up many times. The chain links TRBV7-9 to TRBJ2-1; D not resolved. The CDR3 is made up of 12 amino acids. The V end lost 3 bases, the J end lost 8 bases, and 8 bases lay between the germline ends. Germline V gene sequence: CDR1 SEHNR, CDR2 FQNEAQ (reference sequence). The CDR3 reads CASSFEYHEQFF. CDR3 DNA: TGTGCCAGCAGCTTCGAGTATCATGAGCAGTTCTTC.

This clonotype was recorded many times. The genes are TRBV7-2 and TRBJ1-1; TRBD1 aligns across 9 bases. The germline CDR1 and CDR2 sequences are SGHTA and FQGNSA. This CDR3 contains 14 residues. V shed 5 bases, J shed 4 bases, and the junction held 5 bases outside the gene matches. The CDR3 here is CASSLWDRATEAFF. Written as DNA, the CDR3 is TGTGCCAGCAGCCTGTGGGACAGGGCCACTGAAGCTTTCTTT.

This clonotype was detected many times. V usage is TRBV27 and J usage is TRBJ1-2; the match to TRBD1 covers 8 bases. Losses at the gene ends were 5 bases for V and 1 base for J; bases not matched to a gene: 9. The CDR3 totals 16 residues. CDR1 is MNHEY and CDR2 is SMNVEV in the germline V gene (reference sequence). CDR3 region: CASSLEGTGGNYGYTF. The CDR3 region has the DNA TGTGCCAGCAGTCTGGAAGGGACAGGAGGTAACTATGGCTACACCTTC.

This clonotype has at least ten counts. The J gene is TRBJ2-5, the V gene TRBV10-3; 11 bases line up with TRBD2. This CDR3 is built from 16 residues. CDR1 and CDR2 (germline): ENHRY, SYGVKD. The junction had 5 bases not matched to a gene; V was cut back by 0 bases and J by 5 bases. The CDR3 protein is CAISESGLAAGETQYF. DNA for the CDR3: TGTGCCATCAGTGAGTCGGGACTAGCGGCGGGGGAGACCCAGTACTTC.

This clonotype showed up just a few times. The V call is TRBV18, the J call TRBJ1-1; D gene ambiguous. CDR3 length equals 19 residues. Trimming took off 3 bases at V and 3 bases at J, with 26 bases between the two ends. CDR1 is KGHSH, CDR2 LQKENI, per germline. The CDR3 region is CASSPTTPRSFFSDTEAFF. In DNA, the CDR3 is TGTGCCAGCTCACCGACCACACCCAGGTCCTTTTTTTCCGACACTGAAGCTTTCTTT.

Many counts were recorded for this clonotype. This chain connects TRBV27 to TRBJ1-1; D uncertain. Germline CDR1 MNHEY, CDR2 SMNVEV (reference sequence). The CDR3 has 12 residues. Trimming took off 7 bases at V and 0 bases at J, with 6 bases between the two ends. The CDR3 DNA reads as TGTGCCAGCATACAAGTGAACACTGAAGCTTTCTTT. The encoded protein is CASIQVNTEAFF.